This T cell receptor (beta chain) was obtained from a study of blood T cell repertoires in COVID-19. Study in general: Samples came from the United States, Italy and Spain, spanning acute and convalescent COVID-19. From T cells, B-cell-depleted T cells, or PBMCs came the material, which was cDNA or gDNA.

The germline gives CDR1 SGHRS, CDR2 YFSETQ. Trimming removed 3 bases at V and 2 bases at J, with 12 bases between. The CDR3 is made up of 14 amino acids. TCRdb's table, derived via immunoSEQ multiplex PCR, lists solely in-frame clones and lacks some. The sample has some 120,000 clones; about nine tenths are singletons. Source material: peripheral blood. This chain connects TRBV5-1 to TRBJ2-7, with a weak D call TRBD1 (5 bases). This TCR derives from a man aged 60 to 75 with COVID-19, enrolled during active disease. This CDR3 is CASSSTVGAYEQYF. The CDR3, as DNA: TGCGCCAGCAGCTCGACAGTTGGGGCCTACGAGCAGTACTTC.